A selection of T cell receptor beta chains follows, all from one sample in a study of blood T cell repertoires in COVID-19. Some clones are missing from TCRdb's copy, which holds only in-frame ones; the method was immunoSEQ multiplex PCR. The sample includes 250,000 or so clones, 90% seen only once; the top ten take approximately 2.3%. The sample comprised peripheral blood. Receptors originate from a woman aged 55-70 years with COVID-19, enrolled during active disease. Both conserved end residues are part of each CDR3. D genes are given only for firm matches. Clone size appears in some rows only: once, few, many, or a class for an expanded clone.

>TRBJ2-1|15|-|-|TRBV19
CASSPGRGSYNEQFF
TGTGCCAGTAGTCCGGGCAGGGGTTCCTACAATGAGCAGTTCTTC
>TRBJ2-7|18|TRBD2|once|TRBV5-1
CASSPMSLTSGVSYEQYF
TGCGCCAGCAGCCCGATGTCCCTAACTAGCGGGGTCTCCTACGAGCAGTACTTC
>TRBJ1-5|17|TRBD1|-|TRBV19
CASSMESGRGRDQPQHF
TGTGCCAGTAGTATGGAGTCGGGCAGGGGGCGGGATCAGCCCCAGCATTTT
>TRBJ1-5|14|TRBD1|-|TRBV5-5
CASSRGTVNQPQHF
TGTGCCAGCAGCCGCGGGACAGTAAATCAGCCCCAGCATTTT
>TRBJ1-1|16|TRBD1|-|TRBV3-1/TRBV3-2
CASSDQPGQENTEAFF
TGTGCCAGCAGCGACCAACCGGGACAGGAGAACACTGAAGCTTTCTTT
>TRBJ2-1|15|-|-|TRBV5-6
CASSPGLPTYNEQFF
TGTGCCAGCAGCCCGGGACTTCCGACCTACAATGAGCAGTTCTTC
>TRBJ1-4|12|-|-|TRBV6-2/TRBV6-3
CASSEVEEKLFF
TGTGCCAGCAGTGAGGTCGAGGAAAAACTGTTTTTT
>TRBJ2-2|14|-|-|TRBV3-1/TRBV3-2
CASSQNYVSGELFF
TGTGCCAGCAGCCAAAATTATGTGAGCGGGGAGCTGTTTTTT
>TRBJ2-7|14|-|-|TRBV16
CASSRTKGGDEQYF
TGTGCCAGCAGTCGGACGAAAGGGGGTGACGAGCAGTACTTC
>TRBJ2-5|14|TRBD1|-|TRBV7-9
CASYRTGSQETQYF
TGTGCCAGCTACCGGACAGGGAGTCAAGAGACCCAGTACTTC
>TRBJ2-5|17|TRBD2|once|TRBV7-2
CASSPRTSGGDGETQYF
TGTGCCAGCAGCCCCCGGACTAGCGGGGGTGATGGGGAGACCCAGTACTTC
>TRBJ1-2|19|TRBD1|-|TRBV19
CASSMRGQGASALNYGYTF
TGTGCCAGTAGTATGAGGGGACAGGGGGCCTCAGCGCTAAACTATGGCTACACCTTC
>TRBJ1-1|18|-|-|TRBV19
CASSIDQWPPPANTEAFF
TGTGCCAGTAGTATAGATCAGTGGCCGCCACCCGCGAACACTGAAGCTTTCTTT
>TRBJ1-6|14|TRBD1|-|TRBV20-1
CSASRQGEWSPLHF
TGCAGTGCTAGTCGACAGGGCGAGTGGTCACCCCTCCACTTT
>TRBJ1-2|14|TRBD1|-|TRBV7-2
CASSSQAGGYGYTF
TGTGCCAGCAGCTCGCAAGCAGGGGGTTATGGCTACACCTTC
>TRBJ1-2|13|-|-|TRBV12-3/TRBV12-4
CASSSGTRDGYTF
TGTGCCAGCAGTTCCGGGACTCGGGATGGCTACACCTTC
>TRBJ1-1|13|TRBD1|-|TRBV6-5
CASRTGPNTEAFF
TGTGCCAGCCGGACAGGGCCTAACACTGAAGCTTTCTTT
>TRBJ1-2|14|TRBD1|once|TRBV7-2
CASSPPGQVRGYTF
TGTGCCAGCAGCCCTCCGGGACAGGTTCGTGGCTACACCTTC
>TRBJ1-2|12|TRBD1|-|TRBV5-4
CASSDRQGGYTF
TGTGCCAGCAGCGACAGACAGGGCGGCTACACCTTC
>TRBJ2-2|14|-|-|TRBV30
CAWKGLLNTGELFF
TGTGCCTGGAAGGGGCTACTGAACACCGGGGAGCTGTTTTTT
>TRBJ2-3|16|TRBD1|-|TRBV10-3
CAISNRQGLSTDTQYF
TGTGCCATCAGTAACCGACAGGGCCTTAGCACAGATACGCAGTATTTT
>TRBJ2-7|13|-|once|TRBV4-2
CASRKEGVDEQYF
TGTGCCAGCAGAAAAGAGGGAGTGGACGAGCAGTACTTC
>TRBJ1-2|14|-|-|TRBV6-6
CASSYSLEHRGYTF
TGTGCCAGCAGTTACAGTTTAGAACACAGAGGCTACACCTTC
>TRBJ1-4|15|-|-|TRBV4-3
CASSFLPQTNEKLFF
TGCGCCAGCAGCTTCCTGCCACAAACTAATGAAAAACTGTTTTTT
>TRBJ1-2|16|TRBD1|-|TRBV19
CASSRGQGTANYGYTF
TGTGCCAGTAGTAGGGGACAGGGTACAGCTAACTATGGCTACACCTTC
>TRBJ1-2|8|-|-|TRBV15
CATSSLHF
TGTGCCACCAGCAGCTTACACTTC
>TRBJ2-3|12|-|-|TRBV13
CASSLGLDTQYF
TGTGCCAGCAGCTTAGGCCTAGATACGCAGTATTTT
>TRBJ2-1|16|TRBD2|-|TRBV2
CASSPGLAGGVYEQFF
TGTGCCAGCAGTCCCGGGCTAGCGGGGGGAGTGTATGAGCAGTTCTTC
>TRBJ1-4|15|TRBD1|-|TRBV7-8
CASSLVTGGVEKLFF
TGTGCCAGCAGCTTAGTGACAGGGGGAGTTGAAAAACTGTTTTTT
>TRBJ1-1|14|-|-|TRBV6-6
CASKPGRSNTEAFF
TGTGCCAGCAAACCGGGGAGGTCGAACACTGAAGCTTTCTTT
>TRBJ1-2|15|TRBD1|-|TRBV5-8
CASSLGDRPHYGYTF
TGTGCCAGCAGCTTGGGGGACAGGCCCCACTATGGCTACACCTTC
>TRBJ2-1|16|TRBD2|-|TRBV5-6
CASSLLFSGGYNEQFF
TGTGCCAGCAGCTTACTTTTTAGCGGGGGTTACAATGAGCAGTTCTTC
>TRBJ1-2|13|TRBD1|-|TRBV9
CASSMTGGYGYTF
TGTGCCAGCAGCATGACAGGGGGGTATGGCTACACCTTC
>TRBJ1-4|13|-|-|TRBV6-5
CASSNRQPEKLFF
TGTGCCAGCAGTAACAGGCAGCCTGAAAAACTGTTTTTT
>TRBJ2-3|14|TRBD2|-|TRBV7-2
CASSYGTSSGTQYF
TGTGCCAGCAGTTACGGGACTAGTAGTGGTACGCAGTATTTT
>TRBJ1-1|15|-|-|TRBV9
CASNIGRDMNTEAFF
TGTGCCAGCAATATAGGGAGAGATATGAACACTGAAGCTTTCTTT
>TRBJ1-2|17|TRBD1|-|TRBV5-4
CASSHRDRGAPNYGYTF
TGTGCCAGCAGCCACCGGGACAGGGGAGCGCCTAACTATGGCTACACCTTC
>TRBJ1-2|14|TRBD1|-|TRBV3-1/TRBV3-2
CASSQLGRGSGYTF
TGTGCCAGCAGCCAATTGGGCAGGGGGAGCGGCTACACCTTC
>TRBJ2-2|15|-|-|TRBV10-2
CASTEDVSNTGELFF
TGCGCCAGTACGGAGGACGTTTCGAACACCGGGGAGCTGTTTTTT
>TRBJ1-2|14|TRBD1|-|TRBV9
CASSDLGQGDGYTF
TGTGCCAGCAGTGACCTAGGACAGGGTGATGGCTACACCTTC